The 7 T cell receptor beta chains presented below share a single source sample, sequenced in a study of neurological immune-mediated disorders. TCRdb itself ran the 5' RACE reads through MiXCR, one entry per CDR3 protein. Of approximately 82,000 distinct CDR3 sequences listed, 2.6% are singletons. Sequencing was performed on PBMCs. These receptors were taken from a woman in her thirties with multiple sclerosis.

A few counts support this clonotype. This is likely a read error, given that the CDR3 carries no conserved phenylalanine or tryptophan at its end. The gene calls are TRBV7-2 and TRBJ1-1; TRBD1 matches at 8 bases. The germline gives CDR1 SGHTA, CDR2 FQGNSA. The CDR3 length is 15 residues. The ends lost 5 bases at V and 4 bases at J; junction bases unmatched: 9. Here the CDR3 DNA reads TGTGCCAGCAGCCAGTGGACAGGGATGGGCACTGAAGCTTTCTGT. Its protein is CASSQWTGMGTEAFC.

This clonotype was detected many times. The rearrangement links TRBV20-1 to TRBJ2-1; D is undetermined. Trimming left V 7 bases short and J 4 bases short, with 5 bases between. This CDR3 contains 10 residues. Looked up from germline, CDR1 is DFQATT and CDR2 is SNEGSKA (reference sequence). The CDR3 DNA sequence: TGCAGTGGGAAATACAATGAGCAGTTCTTC. This codes for CSGKYNEQFF.

This clonotype appeared many times. The CDR3 loop is CSARLRGPSYEQYF. As DNA, the CDR3 is TGCAGTGCTAGGCTTAGGGGGCCCTCCTACGAGCAGTACTTC. The chain links TRBV20-1 to TRBJ2-7; TRBD1 matches 7 bases. The V gene's germline CDR1 is DFQATT and CDR2 SNEGSKA (reference sequence). V lost 3 bases to trimming and J lost 0 bases; unmatched junction nucleotides: 5. The CDR3 length is 14 residues.

This clonotype showed up many times. This chain links TRBV20-1 with TRBJ2-2; 8 bases agree with TRBD2. The junction had 7 bases not matched to a gene; V was cut back by 4 bases and J by 0 bases. Germline CDR1 reads DFQATT; CDR2 reads SNEGSKA (reference sequence). The CDR3 totals 16 residues. The CDR3 is CSAKKPGLANTGELFF. The CDR3 DNA is TGCAGTGCTAAGAAGCCGGGACTAGCGAACACCGGGGAGCTGTTTTTT.

This clonotype appeared many times. The V gene is TRBV20-1, the J gene TRBJ2-1; D is unclear. V was pared by 2 bases and J by 0 bases, with 2 bases between. The germline V gene encodes CDR1 DFQATT and CDR2 SNEGSKA (reference sequence). The CDR3 contains 12 residues. In DNA form, the CDR3 reads TGCAGTGCTAGATACTCCTACAATGAGCAGTTCTTC. It yields the protein CSARYSYNEQFF.

There are many counts of this clonotype. This chain connects TRBV20-1 to TRBJ2-4, with TRBD2 matching over 9 bases. The CDR3 is made up of 15 amino acids. Germline V gene sequence: CDR1 DFQATT, CDR2 SNEGSKA (reference sequence). V was pared by 6 bases and J by 0 bases, with 6 bases of the junction left unmatched. CDR3 protein: CSAIPLAGAKNIQYF. The CDR3, as DNA: TGCAGTGCAATCCCACTAGCGGGAGCCAAAAACATTCAGTACTTC.

This clonotype occurred many times. J is TRBJ2-7 and V is TRBV6-6; 7 positions agree with TRBD1. V lost 6 bases to trimming and J lost 2 bases; unmatched junction nucleotides: 7. The germline CDR1 and CDR2 sequences are MNHNY and SVGAGI (reference sequence). CDR3 length equals 14 residues. The CDR3, as DNA: TGTGCCAGCAGCCGGGACAGCCAGACCTACGAGCAGTACTTC. Amino acids: CASSRDSQTYEQYF.